This TCR beta chain was sequenced in a study of cytomegalovirus exposure and HLA in healthy donors. Study results and caveats: The listing of roughly 160 TCR beta chains classed them as cytomegalovirus-associated.

Method: immunoSEQ multiplex PCR; TCRdb's copy keeps in-frame clones and lacks some. The table includes around 80,000 clones, roughly 94% detected once. Comment on this clone: What it binds is not known.

Germline-derived CDR1 and CDR2 are SEHNR and FQNEAQ (reference sequence). V lost 5 bases, J lost 5 bases, and 15 bases lay in between. This CDR3 is built from 14 residues. The sample taken for sequencing was PBMCs. This sequence originates from a woman aged 18-30 years in good health and CMV-seronegative. V usage is TRBV7-9 and J usage is TRBJ1-2, with D maybe TRBD1 (6 bases). In DNA, the CDR3 is TGTGCCAGCAGCCGGTCCGGGACAAAATATGGCTACACCTTC. Amino acids: CASSRSGTKYGYTF.